This TCR beta chain was identified during a study of shared clonotypes between healthy human individuals. Each sorted subset replicate got 200 ng genomic DNA, roughly 33,000 genomes. Sequencing used immunoSEQ multiplex PCR; TCRdb keeps in-frame clones, though not all of them. The data contain more than 2,000,000 clones, approximately 95% of them singletons. Comments on this clone: What it binds is not known.

Regarding the study as a whole: A generally larger estimated richness was seen in naive subsets than in memory subsets.

V was cut by 0 bases and J by 7 bases, with 16 bases left in between. CDR3 size: 15 residues. Looked up from germline, CDR1 is MGHRA and CDR2 is YSYEKL. Sequenced: naive CD4+ T cells from PBMCs. The subset here: CD45RA+ positively selected. This receptor was obtained from a man aged 18 to 30 in good health. Some clones in this sample may be carry-over from other donors' samples. The rearrangement uses TRBV4-1 and TRBJ2-7; D is uncertain. The DNA of the CDR3 is TGCGCCAGCAGCCAAGATCAGAGAGTCGCGTGGGAGCAGTACTTC. This translates into CASSQDQRVAWEQYF.